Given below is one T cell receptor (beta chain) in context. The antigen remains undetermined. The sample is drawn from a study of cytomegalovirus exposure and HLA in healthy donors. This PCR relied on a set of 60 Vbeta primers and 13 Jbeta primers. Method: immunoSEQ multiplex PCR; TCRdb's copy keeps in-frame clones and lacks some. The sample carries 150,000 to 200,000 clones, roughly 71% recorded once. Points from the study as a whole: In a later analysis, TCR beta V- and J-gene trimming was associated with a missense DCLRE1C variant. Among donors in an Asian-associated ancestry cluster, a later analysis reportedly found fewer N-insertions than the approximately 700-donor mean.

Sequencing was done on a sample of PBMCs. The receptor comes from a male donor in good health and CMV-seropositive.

CDR3: CASSQSPDYNEQFF. The CDR3 DNA sequence: TGCGCCAGCAGTCAATCCCCAGACTACAATGAGCAGTTCTTC. J is TRBJ2-1 and V is TRBV23-1, with D uncertain. TRBV23-1 carries the ORF label, with uncertain function. The CDR3 contains 14 residues. V was trimmed by 0 bases and J by 3 bases, leaving 6 bases between them.